The 7 T cell receptor beta chains given below trace back to one sample, sequenced in a study of shared clonotypes between healthy human individuals. Method: immunoSEQ multiplex PCR; TCRdb's copy keeps in-frame clones and lacks some. The sample carries roughly 1,000,000 clones, approximately 78% recorded once. Sequencing was carried out using memory CD4+ T cells from PBMCs. This sample's subset: CD45RA-negative fraction. The origin of the receptors is a man between 18 and 29 years old in good health. Some clones in this sample may be carry-over from other donors' samples.

Details on this clone: Other DNA sequences in this specimen translate into the identical CDR3. CDR3 sequence (DNA): TGTGCCAGCAGCTTAGTCGGGACCTACGAGCAGTACTTC. This translates into CASSLVGTYEQYF. The rearrangement uses TRBV13 and TRBJ2-7, with a tentative D call TRBD2 (5 bases). Germline V gene sequence: CDR1 PRHDT, CDR2 FYEKMQ (reference sequence). The ends were cut back, 1 base at V and 2 bases at J, with 6 bases in the middle. CDR3 length: 13 amino acids.

As for this clone: A read error is the likely source, as a far larger clone sits one nucleotide away. Other DNA variants within this sample encode the same CDR3. The CDR3: CASSFVYNAKTQYF. Written as DNA, the CDR3 is TGCGCCAGCAGTTTTGTTTATAACGCTAAGACCCAGTACTTC. This chain links TRBV28 with TRBJ2-5; D is undetermined. This CDR3 has 14 amino acids. The germline CDR1 and CDR2 sequences are MDHEN and SYDVKM.

In this sample, this clone turned up once. This chain joins TRBV2 and TRBJ2-7, with 10 bases fitting TRBD2. The J segment lost 1 base and the V segment lost 6 bases, leaving 6 bases of the junction unmatched. The V gene's germline CDR1 is SNHLY and CDR2 FYNNEI. The CDR3 has 15 residues. DNA of the CDR3: TGTGCCAGCAGCGGAAGGACTAGCGGTTCCTACGAGCAGTACTTC. Translated: CASSGRTSGSYEQYF.

This clone appeared a few times. Other nucleotide sequences in the sample specify the same CDR3. This sequence joins TRBV11-2 and TRBJ2-1; weak D call: TRBD2 (5 bases). This CDR3 has 14 amino acids. Per germline, CDR1 SGHAT and CDR2 FQNNGV. Trimming cost V 1 base and J 4 bases, with 8 bases left between them. The CDR3 region is CASSLGRAYNEQFF. DNA of the CDR3: TGTGCCAGCAGCTTAGGGCGGGCTTACAATGAGCAGTTCTTC. The whole variable domain, filled in from reference TRBV11-2 and TRBJ2-1, reads EAGVAQSPRYKIIEKRQSVAFWCNPISGHATLYWYQQILGQGPKLLIQFQNNGVVDDSQLPKDRFSAERLKGVDSTLKIQPAKLEDSAVYLCASSLGRAYNEQFFGPGTRLTVL.

A single count supports this clone. The chain carries TRBV7-2 and TRBJ2-3; D is ambiguous. This CDR3 comprises 16 residues. V gave up 9 bases and J gave up 2 bases, with 21 bases separating them. Germline CDR1 and CDR2: SGHTA and FQGNSA. This CDR3 is CASRLLGQASTDTQYF. The CDR3, as DNA: TGTGCCAGTAGGCTACTTGGGCAGGCCTCCACAGATACGCAGTATTTT.

The genes are TRBV2 and TRBJ2-5; no clear D gene. This CDR3 is 13 amino acids long. Trimming removed 4 bases from V and 2 bases from J, with 8 bases in between. Germline-derived CDR1 and CDR2 are SNHLY and FYNNEI. CDR3 bases: TGTGCCAGCAGTGTGATTGTTCAAGAGACCCAGTACTTC. Protein product: CASSVIVQETQYF.

The V and J genes are TRBV5-4 and TRBJ2-7; 9 positions agree with TRBD2. There are 15 residues in the CDR3. Germline values: CDR1 SGHNT, CDR2 YYREEE (reference sequence). Germline trimming cut 4 bases from V and 2 bases from J; bases unmatched to any gene: 7. The CDR3 region is CASSDRREGAYEQYF. CDR3 DNA: TGTGCCAGCAGCGATAGGCGGGAGGGCGCCTACGAGCAGTACTTC.